The clone carrying this T cell receptor (beta chain) was seen a handful of times. Its matching antigen is unknown. Unique molecular identifiers were affixed to single, distinct cDNA molecules. One entry per CDR3 protein results from TCRdb running MiXCR on the 5' RACE reads. The profile shows tens of thousands of distinct CDR3 sequences, more than 10% of them singletons. The germline V gene encodes CDR1 SGDLS and CDR2 YYNGEE. Trimming cost V 2 bases and J 4 bases, with 8 bases left between them. CDR3 length: 13 amino acids. These data originate in a study of early T cells in non-severe SARS-CoV-2 infection. Notes on the study in general: The matching step, a VDJdb search, favored anti-spike CD8 responses and missed private and CD4 specificities.

This TCR was recovered from an adult who was a healthcare worker with PCR-confirmed SARS-CoV-2 infection or an uninfected control (not recorded which). The chain uses TRBV9 and TRBJ2-3, with a weak D call TRBD2 (6 bases). The sequencing sample was made of whole blood. CDR3 residues: CASSVAGSDTQYF. The CDR3 DNA reads TGTGCCAGCAGCGTGGCGGGGTCAGATACGCAGTATTTT.